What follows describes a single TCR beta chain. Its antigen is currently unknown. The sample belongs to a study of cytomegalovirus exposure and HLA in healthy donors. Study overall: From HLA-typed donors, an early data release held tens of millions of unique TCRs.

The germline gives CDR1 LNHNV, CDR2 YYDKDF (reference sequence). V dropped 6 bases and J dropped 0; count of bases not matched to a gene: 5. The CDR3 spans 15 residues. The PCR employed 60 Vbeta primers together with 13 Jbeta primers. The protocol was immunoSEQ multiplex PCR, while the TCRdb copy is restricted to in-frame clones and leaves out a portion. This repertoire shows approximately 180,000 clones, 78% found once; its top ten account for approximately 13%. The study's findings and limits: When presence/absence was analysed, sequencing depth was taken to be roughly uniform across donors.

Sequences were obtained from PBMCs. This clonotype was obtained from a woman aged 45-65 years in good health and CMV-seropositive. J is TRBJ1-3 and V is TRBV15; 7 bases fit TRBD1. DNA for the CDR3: TGTGCCACCAGGCGCGGGACAGTCTCTGGAAACACCATATATTTT. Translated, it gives CATRRGTVSGNTIYF.